This TCR beta chain was sequenced during a study of shared clonotypes between healthy human individuals. Study in general: Each donor contributed plates that comprised three CD4 naive, three CD4 memory, two CD8 naive and one CD8 memory.

The germline V gene has CDR1 MNHEY and CDR2 SMNVEV (reference sequence). V was clipped by 2 bases and J by 9 bases; unmatched bases: 4. This CDR3 is built from 13 residues. To note about this clone: Its specificity is unknown.

Researchers ran the assay at a deep level. Only in-frame clones appear in the TCRdb table, and some are missing; sequencing was by immunoSEQ multiplex PCR. The table records millions of clones, 93% of them present only once. Cells designated naive CD8 were CD45RO-negative and were positively selected for CCR7, with terminally differentiated effector memory CD45RA+ cells excluded. Healthy adults negative for HIV, lacking recent acute infections or vaccinations, served as donors. Notes on the study in general: Among non-shared clonotypes, generation probabilities were lower than among those shared by all four donors.

The sequencing sample was made of naive CD8+ T cells from PBMCs. The rearrangement uses TRBV27 and TRBJ2-1; 7 nucleotides line up with TRBD2. The receptor was derived from a man younger than 30 in good health. Some clones in this sample may be carry-over from other donors' samples. CDR3 DNA sequence: TGTGCCAGCAGTTTAATGGGAGGGAGTGAGCAGTTCTTC. This gives the protein CASSLMGGSEQFF.